This entry lists 9 T cell receptor beta chains sequenced from one sample in a study of cytomegalovirus exposure and HLA in healthy donors. PCR employed 60 Vbeta and 13 Jbeta primers. The method was immunoSEQ multiplex PCR; TCRdb's version includes in-frame clones alone and lacks a portion of them. Altogether a few hundred thousand clones are present, about 80% being singletons, with the ten largest covering about 0.3%. Material for sequencing was PBMCs. These receptors all come from a girl aged 2 to 9 in good health and CMV-seronegative.

This clone came up a few times. The J gene is TRBJ2-1, the V gene TRBV29-1, with 11 bases fitting TRBD2. CDR1 is SQVTM and CDR2 is ANQGSEA in the germline V gene. CDR3 length: 16 amino acids. The CDR3 is CLTDRILAGVNNEQFF. The CDR3 bases are TGCTTAACGGACAGGATACTAGCGGGAGTCAACAATGAGCAGTTCTTC.

Remarks on this clone: At the DNA level, this CDR3 is encoded by other sequences in the same sample as well. The rearrangement joins TRBV20-1 to TRBJ2-7; D gene ambiguous. Germline V CDR1 and CDR2: DFQATT, SNEGSKA (reference sequence). The ends were cut back, 1 base at V and 3 bases at J, with 4 bases in the middle. There are 11 residues in the CDR3. The CDR3 loop reads CSARAGYEQYF. For the CDR3, the DNA is TGCAGTGCTAGAGCCGGCTACGAGCAGTACTTC.

In this sample, this clone turned up once. The chain employs TRBV27 and TRBJ2-7; 8 bases fit TRBD1. The germline CDR1 and CDR2 sequences are MNHEY and SMNVEV (reference sequence). Losses at the gene ends were 8 bases for V and 3 bases for J; bases not matched to a gene: 0. The CDR3 sequence is 11 residues long. This chain's CDR3 is CASGQGYEQYF. In nucleotides, the CDR3 is TGTGCCAGCGGACAGGGCTACGAGCAGTACTTC.

The rearrangement joins TRBV19 to TRBJ2-3, with 11 nucleotides matching TRBD2. Unmatched junction bases numbered 6, after V lost 6 bases and J lost 4 bases. There are 15 residues in the CDR3. CDR1 is LNHDA and CDR2 is SQIVND in the germline V gene (reference sequence). The DNA of the CDR3 is TGTGCCAGTAGCCTACTAGCGGGAGTAGCAGATACGCAGTATTTT. Encoded protein: CASSLLAGVADTQYF.

This clone came up a few times. The chain recombines TRBV28 with TRBJ2-7; perhaps TRBD2 as D (5 bases). Germline V gives CDR1 MDHEN, CDR2 SYDVKM. V lost 6 bases to trimming and J lost 0 bases, with 15 bases between them. The CDR3 spans 15 residues. The CDR3 DNA reads as TGTGCCAGCAGGCGTGGACTCTGGAGCTCCTACGAGCAGTACTTC. Encoded protein: CASRRGLWSSYEQYF.

This chain joins TRBV4-1 and TRBJ1-5; D possibly corresponds to TRBD1 (5 bases). V lost 6 bases, J lost 0 bases, and 15 bases lay in between. Looked up from germline, CDR1 is MGHRA and CDR2 is YSYEKL. This CDR3 has 16 residues. CDR3 amino acids: CASRPTVTGSNQPQHF. The CDR3 DNA reads TGCGCCAGCAGGCCAACGGTAACAGGTAGCAATCAGCCCCAGCATTTT.

The genes are TRBV30 and TRBJ1-1, with 8 nucleotides matching TRBD1. V was pared by 5 bases and J by 8 bases, with 13 bases of the junction left unmatched. This CDR3 contains 14 residues. The germline V gene encodes CDR1 GTSNPN and CDR2 SVGIG (reference sequence). CDR3 bases: TGTGCCTGGCAAGTCGCCGGGACAGGAAACGAAGCTTTCTTT. This translates into CAWQVAGTGNEAFF.

The chain uses TRBV5-4 and TRBJ1-1, with unresolved D. CDR3 length equals 14 residues. V was trimmed by 4 bases and J by 3 bases, leaving 13 bases between them. Germline CDR1 SGHNT, CDR2 YYREEE (reference sequence). Here the CDR3 reads CASSAIDWDTEAFF. CDR3 nucleotide sequence: TGTGCCAGCAGCGCCATAGACTGGGACACTGAAGCTTTCTTT.

In its sample, this clone was seen a few times. The gene calls are TRBV7-4 and TRBJ1-5; D ambiguous. From germline, CDR1 is SGHVT and CDR2 SQSDAQ. The ends were cut back, 6 bases at V and 0 bases at J, with 15 bases in the middle. The CDR3 consists of 16 residues. The CDR3 nucleotides read TGTGCCAGCAGGGACTCCGTTGGAGATAGCAATCAGCCCCAGCATTTT. Translation gives CASRDSVGDSNQPQHF.